Included here is one TCR beta chain sequence, with context. This clonotype was recorded a few times. The target of this receptor is not known. No clone much larger than this one lies a single base away; base qualities are absent. CDR1 SEHNR and CDR2 FQNEAQ were looked up in the germline V gene (reference sequence). V is cut back by 5 bases and J by 9 bases, with 12 bases in the junction unmatched. The CDR3, cysteine through phenylalanine, is 16 amino acids long. Left in the record is the CDR3 DNA by itself, 48 bases read in frame from the first base. The data are from a study of T cell repertoires in cytomegalovirus infection (dated by TCRdb to between 2017 and 2020). Study-level background: Peptide stimulations targeted recently identified HLA-C-restricted CMV epitopes, whose presentation resists viral immunomodulation, together with well-studied HLA-B-restricted epitopes. The HLA type of each donor mattered for the analysis, because public TCR beta signatures pointed to carriage of CMV infection along with the matching HLA type. General study outcomes and caveats: The ex vivo response was dominated by HLA-C-restricted CMV-specific TCR beta clonotypes, and the single most frequent clonotype in two of eight donors was supplied by these HLA-C-restricted clonotypes. In both this cohort and an independent approximately 350-donor cohort, the cumulative frequency of public TCR beta family members distinguished carriers of CMV infection plus the relevant HLA type.

The treatment or condition label on this specimen signifies: in vitro stimulation with specific CMV peptide epitopes to enrich CMV-specific T cells. TCRdb shows the sequencer as Illumina HiSeq 1500. Using fastp trimming at Q25 and MiXCR clonotype assembly, TCRdb reanalyzed the public sequencing data and kept in-frame beta chains. Here each entry gathers all rows of one CDR3 protein and keeps the most common genes and DNA. This sample is represented by 300,000 to 400,000 distinct CDR3 sequences; about 27% of them were singletons. Around 18% of the sample lies in the top ten. The source material was cultured PBMCs, sampled from culture after CMV antigen stimulation. The sequence came from a human donor in good health (CMV status not recorded). Some clones in this sample may be carry-over from other donors' samples. The chain employs TRBV7-9 and TRBJ2-3, and 12 junctional nucleotides match TRBD2. The CDR3 here reads CASSPSSGGARETQYF. In nucleotides, the sequence is TGTGCCAGCAGCCCCTCTAGCGGGGGGGCCAGGGAGACGCAGTATTTT.